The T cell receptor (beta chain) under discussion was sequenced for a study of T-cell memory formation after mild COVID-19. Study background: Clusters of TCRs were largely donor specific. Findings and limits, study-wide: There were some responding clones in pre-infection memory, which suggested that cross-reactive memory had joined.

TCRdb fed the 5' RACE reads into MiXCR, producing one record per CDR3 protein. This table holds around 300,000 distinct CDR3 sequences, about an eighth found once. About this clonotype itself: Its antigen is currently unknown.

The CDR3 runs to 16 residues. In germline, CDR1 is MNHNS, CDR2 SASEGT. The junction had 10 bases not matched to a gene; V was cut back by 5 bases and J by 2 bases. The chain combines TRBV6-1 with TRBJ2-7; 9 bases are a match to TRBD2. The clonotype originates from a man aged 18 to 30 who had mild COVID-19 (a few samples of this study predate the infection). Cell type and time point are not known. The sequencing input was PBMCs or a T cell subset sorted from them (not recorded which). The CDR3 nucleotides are TGTGCCAGCAGTCTCGTCGGGCTAGCGGGGACCTACGAGCAGTACTTC. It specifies CASSLVGLAGTYEQYF.